One and the same sample provided the 8 T cell receptor beta chains below, sequenced in a study of T cells in Graves' hyperthyroidism and ophthalmopathy. Amplified TCR beta CDR3 regions came from RNA transcripts. The TCR CDR3 first-round RT-PCR relied on the HTBI primer set. TCRdb redid the calling of the multiplex PCR reads with MiXCR, one entry per CDR3 protein. The data hold some 500,000 distinct CDR3 sequences, with approximately 25% observed a single time. Sequencing input: blood. Source of these receptors: a woman aged 25 to 39 with Graves' ophthalmopathy.

This clonotype was recorded many times. This chain links TRBV12-3 or TRBV12-4 with TRBJ1-5, with 9 bases matching TRBD1. The junction had 5 bases not matched to a gene; V was cut back by 6 bases and J by 5 bases. This CDR3 is 14 amino acids long. The CDR3 is CASSLTGGDQPQHF. The CDR3 nucleotides read TGTGCCAGCAGCCTTACAGGGGGCGATCAGCCCCAGCATTTT.

This clonotype was seen repeatedly, ten times or more. The chain carries TRBV6-2 or TRBV6-3 and TRBJ2-5; D remains ambiguous. V was cut by 2 bases and J by 6 bases, with 4 bases left in between. The CDR3 length is 11 residues. CDR1 is MNHEY, CDR2 SVGEGT, per germline. CDR3 nucleotides: TGTGCCAGCAGTTACAGACAGACCCAGTACTTC. It is translated as CASSYRQTQYF.

A few counts support this clonotype. V usage is TRBV2 and J usage is TRBJ2-4; TRBD1 might be the D (7 bases). The ends were cut back, 3 bases at V and 8 bases at J, with 20 bases in the middle. Germline V gene data show CDR1 as SNHLY and CDR2 as FYNNEI. The CDR3 sequence is 16 residues long. Written as DNA, the CDR3 is TGTGCCAGCAGTGATGGAAGGGGGCTTCAGCGGGACATTCAGTACTTC. Protein: CASSDGRGLQRDIQYF. Combining the CDR3 with reference TRBV2 and TRBJ2-4 gives the whole variable domain EPEVTQTPSHQVTQMGQEVILRCVPISNHLYFYWYRQILGQKVEFLVSFYNNEISEKSEIFDDQFSVERPDGSNFTLKIRSTKLEDSAMYFCASSDGRGLQRDIQYFGAGTRLSVL.

This clonotype has a count of ten or more. The chain links TRBV20-1 to TRBJ2-2; D might be TRBD1 or TRBD2, each matching 5 bases. The CDR3 is 12 residues long. V was clipped by 6 bases and J by 8 bases, with 13 bases between them. Germline V gives CDR1 DFQATT, CDR2 SNEGSKA (reference sequence). CDR3 amino acids: CSAAPRGGELFF. The CDR3 DNA sequence: TGCAGTGCAGCGCCGAGGGGTGGGGAGCTGTTTTTT.

In its sample, this clonotype ranks as medium-sized. V gene TRBV12-3 or TRBV12-4 combines with J gene TRBJ1-2, with D unclear. V lost 5 bases and J lost 1, with 5 bases in between. The CDR3 sequence is 12 residues long. CDR3 region: CASSMNNYGYTF. The DNA for the CDR3 is TGTGCCAGCAGTATGAATAACTATGGCTACACCTTC.

The chain carries TRBV7-2 and TRBJ2-5; the D gene is possibly TRBD1 (5 bases). The V gene's germline CDR1 is SGHTA and CDR2 FQGNSA. CDR3 length equals 15 residues. V lost 1 base to trimming and J lost 2 bases, with 11 bases between them. CDR3: CASSLVRTLQETQYF. DNA for the CDR3: TGTGCCAGCAGCTTAGTTCGGACACTACAAGAGACCCAGTACTTC. Variable domain in full (rest from reference TRBV7-2 and TRBJ2-5): GAGVSQSPSNKVTEKGKDVELRCDPISGHTALYWYRQSLGQGLEFLIYFQGNSAPDKSGLPSDRFSAERTGGSVSTLTIQRTQQEDSAVYLCASSLVRTLQETQYFGPGTRLLVL.

This clonotype was seen at least ten times. The chain joins TRBV12-3 or TRBV12-4 to TRBJ2-7; possible D gene TRBD2, 6 bases. The V and J ends lost 6 bases and 0 bases respectively, with 12 bases between them. The CDR3 has 14 amino acids. The CDR3 nucleotides are TGTGCCAGCAGGCGGGACTTCAGCTCCTACGAGCAGTACTTC. This translates into CASRRDFSSYEQYF.

This clonotype was recorded at least ten times. The chain combines TRBV29-1 with TRBJ1-1, with D unresolved. Trimming took 5 bases from V and 1 from J, leaving 5 bases between them. CDR3 length equals 11 residues. Germline values: CDR1 SQVTM, CDR2 ANQGSEA. CDR3 DNA sequence: TGCAGCGTTTTACAGAACACTGAAGCTTTCTTT. It yields the protein CSVLQNTEAFF.